A selection of T cell receptor beta chains follows, all from one sample in a study of blood T cell repertoires in COVID-19. Assay: immunoSEQ multiplex PCR; the TCRdb copy retains only in-frame clones and omits some. Of around 200,000 clones in the sample, 84% were seen once. The sample comprised peripheral blood. The receptors were gathered from a woman of 80 years or more with active or convalescent COVID-19. CDR3s include the opening cysteine and the closing phenylalanine or tryptophan. The D gene is left open where the match is weak. Only some rows state a clone size, as once, few, many or a class for expanded clones.

J,size,V,D,DNA,CDR3
TRBJ1-3,once,TRBV5-3,.,TGTGCCAGAAGCTTTATTTCCGCGGTTGGAAACACCATATATTTT,CARSFISAVGNTIYF
TRBJ1-5,.,TRBV6-5,.,TGTGCCAGCAGTTACTCGAATCAGGGAAATCAGCCCCAGCATTTT,CASSYSNQGNQPQHF
TRBJ1-3,.,TRBV9,.,TGTGCCAGCAGCGTAGCCCTAGAGAGGGAACTCTCTGGAAACACCATATATTTT,CASSVALERELSGNTIYF
TRBJ1-2,.,TRBV4-2,.,TGTGCCAGCAGCCAAGCATCAGGGGTCACGAACTATGGCTACACCTTC,CASSQASGVTNYGYTF
TRBJ2-5,once,TRBV19,TRBD2,TGTGCCAGTAAAGAAGGCGGGAGCGCAAAGACCCAGTACTTC,CASKEGGSAKTQYF
TRBJ2-5,.,TRBV6-6,.,TGTGCCAGCAGTCAGGGGTTGGTTTCCCAGTACTTC,CASSQGLVSQYF
TRBJ2-3,.,TRBV7-2,TRBD2,TGTGCCAGCAGCCCCTGGACTAGCGGCACAGATACGCAGTATTTT,CASSPWTSGTDTQYF
TRBJ1-4,.,TRBV12-5,.,TGTGCTAGTGGTTTAACAGGAGATCCTAATGAAAAACTGTTTTTT,CASGLTGDPNEKLFF
TRBJ2-7,.,TRBV27,.,TGTGCCAGCAGTTCCCAGACGGGGGCCTACGAGCAGTACTTC,CASSSQTGAYEQYF
TRBJ2-2,.,TRBV9,.,TGTGCCAGCAGCGTAGAAGGGCGGGGTAACACCGGGGAGCTGTTTTTT,CASSVEGRGNTGELFF
TRBJ2-7,.,TRBV5-6,TRBD2,TGTGCCAGCAGCCGACGGCAGCGGGAAAAGCAGTACTTC,CASSRRQREKQYF
TRBJ2-3,.,TRBV27,.,TGTGCCAGCAGTTTCTACCACAGGGTCGATACGCAGTATTTT,CASSFYHRVDTQYF
TRBJ2-3,.,TRBV24-1,.,TGTGCCACCAGTGATCCGAGCACAGATACGCAGTATTTT,CATSDPSTDTQYF
TRBJ2-5,.,TRBV9,TRBD2,TGTGCCAGCAGCGAGGTAGCGGGAGTTGGGGAGACCCAGTACTTC,CASSEVAGVGETQYF
TRBJ2-2,few,TRBV7-3,TRBD2,TGTGCCAGCAGCTTATCCGTGGCGGGAGCGGACACCGGGGAGCTGTTTTTT,CASSLSVAGADTGELFF
TRBJ2-3,once,TRBV11-3,.,TGTGCCAGCAGCTTGCAGATCCCAGATACGCAGTATTTT,CASSLQIPDTQYF
TRBJ2-3,.,TRBV2,TRBD2,TGTGCCAGCATTCGCGGGAGGACAGATACGCAGTATTTT,CASIRGRTDTQYF
TRBJ1-4,.,TRBV9,.,TGTGCCAGCAGCGACCGAGGCGGCGGGAATGAAAAACTGTTTTTT,CASSDRGGGNEKLFF
TRBJ2-7,.,TRBV29-1,.,TGCAGCGTTTCGGAACAACAGGAATACGAGCAGTACTTC,CSVSEQQEYEQYF
TRBJ1-1,.,TRBV7-3,TRBD1,TGTGCCAGCAGCATACAGGGGGCCGACGCTGAAGCTTTCTTT,CASSIQGADAEAFF